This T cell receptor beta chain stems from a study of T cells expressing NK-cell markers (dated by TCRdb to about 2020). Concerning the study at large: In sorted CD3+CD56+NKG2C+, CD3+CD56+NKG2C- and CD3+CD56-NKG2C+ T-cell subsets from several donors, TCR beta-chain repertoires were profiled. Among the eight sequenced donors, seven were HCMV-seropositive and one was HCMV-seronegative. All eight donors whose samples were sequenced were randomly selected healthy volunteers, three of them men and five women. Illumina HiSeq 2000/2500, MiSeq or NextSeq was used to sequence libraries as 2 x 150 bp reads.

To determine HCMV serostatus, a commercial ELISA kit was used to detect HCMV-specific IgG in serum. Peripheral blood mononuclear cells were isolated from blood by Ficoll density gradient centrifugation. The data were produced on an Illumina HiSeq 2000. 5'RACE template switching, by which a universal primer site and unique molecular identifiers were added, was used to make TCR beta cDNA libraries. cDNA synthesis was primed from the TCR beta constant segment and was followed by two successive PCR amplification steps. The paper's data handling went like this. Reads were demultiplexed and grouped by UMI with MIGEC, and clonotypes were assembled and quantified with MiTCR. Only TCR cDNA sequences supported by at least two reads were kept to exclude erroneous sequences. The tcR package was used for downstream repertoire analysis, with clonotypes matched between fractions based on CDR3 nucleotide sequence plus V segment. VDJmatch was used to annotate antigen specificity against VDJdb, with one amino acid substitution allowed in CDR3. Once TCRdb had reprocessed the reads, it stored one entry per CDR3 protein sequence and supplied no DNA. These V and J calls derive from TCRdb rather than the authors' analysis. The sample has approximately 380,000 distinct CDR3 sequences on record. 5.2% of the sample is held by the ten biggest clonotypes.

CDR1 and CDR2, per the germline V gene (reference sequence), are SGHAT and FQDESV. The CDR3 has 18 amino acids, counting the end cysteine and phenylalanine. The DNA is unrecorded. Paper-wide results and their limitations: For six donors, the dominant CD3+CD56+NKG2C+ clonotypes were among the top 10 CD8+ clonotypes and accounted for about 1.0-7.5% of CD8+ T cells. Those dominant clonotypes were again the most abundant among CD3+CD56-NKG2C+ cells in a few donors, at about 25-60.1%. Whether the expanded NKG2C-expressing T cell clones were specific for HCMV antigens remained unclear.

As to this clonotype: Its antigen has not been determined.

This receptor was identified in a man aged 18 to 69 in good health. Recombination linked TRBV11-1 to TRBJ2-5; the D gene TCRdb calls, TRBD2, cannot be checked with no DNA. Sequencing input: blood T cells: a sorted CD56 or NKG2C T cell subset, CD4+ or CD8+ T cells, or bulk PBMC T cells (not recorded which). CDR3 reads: CASSPRFGTSGGGETQYF.